This entry is about one T cell receptor (beta chain). Its antigen remains unknown. The data derive from a study of beta chain features in type 1 diabetes. Study results and caveats: Whether TCRB rearrangement is influenced by HLA type was left unresolved in this analysis. For Type 1 diabetes patients, all four CD4+ subsets carried TCRB CDR3s that were moderately but significantly shorter.

The ends were cut back, 4 bases at V and 3 bases at J, with 3 bases in the middle. Germline V lookup: CDR1 SGHAT, CDR2 FQNNGV. The CDR3 is 11 residues long. Heparinised blood was drawn once per donor, averaging around 120 mL. Once sorted, every population was more than 98% pure. The investigators reverse transcribed all of the isolated RNA, so they sequenced expressed TCRB transcripts. The repertoire was sequenced with immunoSEQ multiplex PCR; TCRdb's copy has only in-frame clones and lacks some. The data contain under 900,000 clones, 17% of them singletons. Sequences were obtained from naive CD4+ T cells from blood. This TCR was sampled from a woman between 18 and 30 years old in good health. The V gene is TRBV11-2, the J gene TRBJ1-1; D uncertain. This chain's CDR3 is CASSSDTEAFF. In DNA form, the CDR3 reads TGTGCCAGCAGCTCGGACACTGAAGCTTTCTTT. The complete variable domain, with remaining parts taken from reference TRBV11-2 and TRBJ1-1, reads EAGVAQSPRYKIIEKRQSVAFWCNPISGHATLYWYQQILGQGPKLLIQFQNNGVVDDSQLPKDRFSAERLKGVDSTLKIQPAKLEDSAVYLCASSSDTEAFFGQGTRLTVV.